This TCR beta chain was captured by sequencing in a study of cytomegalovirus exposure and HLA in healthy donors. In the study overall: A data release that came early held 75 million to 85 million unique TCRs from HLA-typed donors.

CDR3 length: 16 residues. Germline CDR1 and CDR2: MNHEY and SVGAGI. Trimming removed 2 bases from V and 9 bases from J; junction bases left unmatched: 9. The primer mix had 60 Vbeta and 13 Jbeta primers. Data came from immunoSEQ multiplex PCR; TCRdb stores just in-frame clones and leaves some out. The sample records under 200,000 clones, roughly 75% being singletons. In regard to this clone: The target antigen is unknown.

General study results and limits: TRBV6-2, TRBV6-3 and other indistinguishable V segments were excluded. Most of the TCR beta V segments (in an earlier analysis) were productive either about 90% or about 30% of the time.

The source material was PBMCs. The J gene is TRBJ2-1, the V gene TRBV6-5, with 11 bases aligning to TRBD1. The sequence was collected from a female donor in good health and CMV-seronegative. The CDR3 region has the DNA TGTGCCAGCAGTTACCGAGGACAGGGGGCGCGGGGTGAGCAGTTCTTC. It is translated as CASSYRGQGARGEQFF.